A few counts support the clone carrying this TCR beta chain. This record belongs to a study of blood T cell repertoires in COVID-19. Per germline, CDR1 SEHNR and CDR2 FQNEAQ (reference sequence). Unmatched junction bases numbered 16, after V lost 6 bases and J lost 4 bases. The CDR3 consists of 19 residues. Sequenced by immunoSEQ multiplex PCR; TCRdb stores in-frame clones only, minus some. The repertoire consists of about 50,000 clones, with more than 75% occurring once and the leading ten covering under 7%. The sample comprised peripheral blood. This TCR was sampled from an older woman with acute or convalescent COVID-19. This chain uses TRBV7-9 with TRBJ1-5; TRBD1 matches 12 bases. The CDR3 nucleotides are TGTGCCAGCAGTCCACAGAGGGGACAGGGGGCGATTGATAATCAGCCCCAGCATTTT. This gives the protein CASSPQRGQGAIDNQPQHF. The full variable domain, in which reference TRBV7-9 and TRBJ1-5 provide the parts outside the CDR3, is DTGVSQNPRHKITKRGQNVTFRCDPISEHNRLYWYRQTLGQGPEFLTYFQNEAQLEKSRLLSDRFSAERPKGSFSTLEIQRTEQGDSAMYLCASSPQRGQGAIDNQPQHFGDGTRLSIL.